The 31 T cell receptor beta chains in this list originate from one sample, sequenced in a study of OX40 agonist ivuxolimab in advanced cancers. Generated by immunoSEQ multiplex PCR, the TCRdb table keeps only in-frame clones and is missing some. Altogether approximately 74,000 clones are present, roughly 87% being singletons, with the ten largest covering more than 5.5%. The sample consisted of CD4+ or CD8+ T cells sorted from blood, taken in a trial of the OX40 agonist ivuxolimab. Every receptor here comes from an adult with an advanced solid tumor such as melanoma, head and neck, liver or kidney cancer.

This clone was seen a few times. The J gene is TRBJ1-2, the V gene TRBV10-2; 8 bases match TRBD1. CDR1 and CDR2 from the germline V gene are WSHSY and SAAADI. The CDR3 has 13 residues. V lost 3 bases, J lost 3 bases, and 0 bases stayed unmatched. The CDR3 spells CASSEQGDYGYTF. Here the CDR3 DNA reads TGCGCCAGCAGTGAACAGGGGGACTATGGCTACACCTTC.

The V call is TRBV5-1, the J call TRBJ2-3; TRBD2 might be the D (6 bases). The CDR3 runs 15 residues. V was cut by 6 bases and J by 4 bases, with 18 bases left in between. CDR1 SGHRS and CDR2 YFSETQ come from the germline V gene. In nucleotides, the CDR3 is TGCGCCAGCACCGACCGGACGGGAGACCCAGATACGCAGTATTTT. Protein: CASTDRTGDPDTQYF.

DNA of the CDR3: TGCGCCAGCAGTGAGATTCGGAGCGCGAGCTCCTACAATGAGCAGTTCTTC. Protein product: CASSEIRSASSYNEQFF. The chain has TRBV10-2 and TRBJ2-1; D call uncertain. Germline CDR1 reads WSHSY; CDR2 reads SAAADI. Between the trimmed V and J ends, which lost 2 bases and 0 bases, there was a span of 14 bases. The CDR3 runs 17 residues.

The rearrangement uses TRBV28 and TRBJ2-7; maybe TRBD1 (6 bases). From germline, CDR1 is MDHEN and CDR2 SYDVKM. The CDR3 runs to 15 residues. Deletions cut 6 bases from V and 1 base from J, with 16 bases between. CDR3 loop: CASSATGKGSYEQYV. As DNA, the CDR3 is TGTGCCAGCAGCGCAACAGGGAAAGGGTCCTACGAGCAGTACGTC.

The gene calls are TRBV28 and TRBJ1-4; 9 bases fit TRBD1. Germline values: CDR1 MDHEN, CDR2 SYDVKM. The J segment lost 7 bases and the V segment lost 8 bases, leaving 11 bases of the junction unmatched. This CDR3 comprises 15 residues. The CDR3 here is CASGPGTGIAEKLFF. CDR3 DNA sequence: TGTGCCAGCGGTCCCGGGACAGGGATCGCTGAAAAACTGTTTTTT.

The gene calls are TRBV6-5 and TRBJ2-1; 12 bases line up with TRBD2. This CDR3 is built from 15 residues. CDR1 and CDR2 from the germline V gene are MNHEY and SVGAGI. The J segment lost 8 bases and the V segment lost 5 bases, leaving 7 bases of the junction unmatched. In DNA form, the CDR3 reads TGTGCCAGCAGTCTGACTAGCGGGAGAGGGGATGAGCAGTTCTTC. Protein: CASSLTSGRGDEQFF.

The chain recombines TRBV7-2 with TRBJ2-7, with TRBD1 matching 7 bases. V lost 4 bases, J lost 2 bases, and 5 bases stayed unmatched. CDR1 and CDR2 (germline): SGHTA, FQGNSA. The CDR3 length is 14 residues. The CDR3 here is CASSSLTGPYEQYF. CDR3 in DNA: TGTGCCAGCAGCTCCCTGACAGGGCCCTACGAGCAGTACTTC.

By share of the sample, this clone is medium-sized. The chain recombines TRBV2 with TRBJ2-7, with 7 bases lining up with TRBD1. Trimming took 7 bases from V and 2 from J; bases not matched to a gene: 5. The CDR3 consists of 13 residues. Germline V CDR1 and CDR2: SNHLY, FYNNEI. CDR3 protein: CASTPGQTYEQYF. CDR3 sequence (DNA): TGTGCCAGCACACCGGGACAGACCTACGAGCAGTACTTC.

The V and J genes are TRBV12-5 and TRBJ2-1; 7 bases fit TRBD1. The germline V gene encodes CDR1 LGHNT and CDR2 FRNRAP. Germline trimming cut 4 bases from V and 6 bases from J; bases unmatched to any gene: 18. The CDR3 spans 18 residues. CDR3 amino acids: CASGCPQGLATECNEQFF. CDR3 coding DNA: TGTGCTAGTGGTTGCCCACAGGGGCTCGCGACTGAGTGCAATGAGCAGTTCTTC.

The gene calls are TRBV6-5 and TRBJ2-2, with D possibly being TRBD2 (5 bases). This CDR3 contains 15 residues. From germline, CDR1 is MNHEY and CDR2 SVGAGI. The V and J ends lost 4 bases and 3 bases respectively, with 12 bases between them. CDR3 in amino acids: CASSFLVGDTGELFF. For the CDR3, the DNA is TGTGCCAGCAGTTTCCTCGTCGGGGACACCGGGGAGCTGTTTTTT.

The V and J genes are TRBV30 and TRBJ1-1; D uncertain. Trimming left V 5 bases short and J 0 bases short, with 10 bases between. Germline V lookup: CDR1 GTSNPN, CDR2 SVGIG (reference sequence). CDR3 length: 13 residues. The CDR3 here is CAWSEGMNTEAFF. The CDR3 DNA reads TGTGCCTGGTCCGAGGGCATGAACACTGAAGCTTTCTTT.

This clone was observed a few times. The chain uses TRBV6-5 and TRBJ1-5, with 8 bases aligning to TRBD1. With V trimmed by 6 bases and J by 6 bases, 7 bases remained unmatched. This CDR3 comprises 14 residues. The germline CDR1 and CDR2 sequences are MNHEY and SVGAGI. The CDR3, as DNA: TGTGCCAGCAGCTCGGACAGGGAAGGTCAGCCCCAGCATTTT. Its protein is CASSSDREGQPQHF.

The rearrangement links TRBV5-1 to TRBJ2-1, with D hard to call. The V end lost 0 bases, the J end lost 7 bases, and 8 bases lay between the germline ends. This CDR3 contains 13 residues. Germline CDR1 and CDR2: SGHRS and YFSETQ. In DNA, the CDR3 is TGCGCCAGCAGCTTGGCAAGGGAAAATGAGCAGTTCTTC. It codes for CASSLARENEQFF.

This clone was found a few times. This rearrangement joins TRBV28 to TRBJ1-2; 9 bases are shared with TRBD1. CDR1 and CDR2 (germline): MDHEN, SYDVKM. The J segment lost 7 bases and the V segment lost 5 bases, leaving 11 bases of the junction unmatched. The CDR3 runs 15 residues. The CDR3 DNA reads as TGTGCCAGCAGTCCCCTGGACAGGGGCCTCGGTGGCTACACCTTC. It translates to CASSPLDRGLGGYTF.

This chain uses TRBV11-2 with TRBJ2-7; 10 positions agree with TRBD2. The CDR3 totals 17 residues. Germline V gene lookup returns CDR1 SGHAT and CDR2 FQNNGV. V dropped 6 bases and J dropped 0; count of bases not matched to a gene: 11. DNA of the CDR3: TGTGCCAGCAGTATTGGAACTAGCGGGACGACCTCCTACGAGCAGTACTTC. Amino acids: CASSIGTSGTTSYEQYF.

The CDR3 nucleotides are TGTGCCAGCAGCTCTAGCGGGGGGGCCAGTCATGAGCAGTTCTTC. This translates into CASSSSGGASHEQFF. The chain couples TRBV7-2 to TRBJ2-1; 12 nucleotides line up with TRBD2. The CDR3 is 15 amino acids. V shed 4 bases and J 8 bases; nucleotides not matched to a gene: 6. CDR1 is SGHTA, CDR2 FQGNSA, per germline.

This clone qualifies as medium-sized. The chain has TRBV19 and TRBJ2-2, with D perhaps matching TRBD2 (5 bases). This CDR3 contains 15 residues. In germline, CDR1 is LNHDA, CDR2 SQIVND (reference sequence). Trimming shortened V by 6 bases and J by 5 bases, and 16 bases separated the two germline ends. The CDR3 reads CASSVPGFGTGELFF. The CDR3 coding sequence is TGTGCCAGTAGCGTTCCGGGGTTTGGAACCGGGGAGCTGTTTTTT.

The J gene is TRBJ1-6, the V gene TRBV2, with 8 bases fitting TRBD1. The CDR3 consists of 14 residues. CDR1 is SNHLY and CDR2 is FYNNEI in the germline V gene. V gave up 5 bases and J gave up 10 bases; unmatched junction bases: 7. In DNA, the CDR3 is TGTGCCAGCAGTTGGGACAGGCGGGGGTCACCCCTCCACTTT. Protein sequence: CASSWDRRGSPLHF. The whole variable domain, filled in from reference TRBV2 and TRBJ1-6, reads EPEVTQTPSHQVTQMGQEVILRCVPISNHLYFYWYRQILGQKVEFLVSFYNNEISEKSEIFDDQFSVERPDGSNFTLKIRSTKLEDSAMYFCASSWDRRGSPLHFGNGTRLTVT.

The chain couples TRBV2 to TRBJ1-2; tentative D call: TRBD1 (5 bases). The CDR3 is 11 amino acids. The ends were cut back, 4 bases at V and 12 bases at J, with 12 bases in the middle. The germline CDR1 and CDR2 sequences are SNHLY and FYNNEI. DNA of the CDR3: TGTGCCAGCAGTGCACGCAGGGAAAACACCTTC. Protein: CASSARRENTF. Looking up the rest from reference TRBV2 and TRBJ1-2 gives the full variable domain: EPEVTQTPSHQVTQMGQEVILRCVPISNHLYFYWYRQILGQKVEFLVSFYNNEISEKSEIFDDQFSVERPDGSNFTLKIRSTKLEDSAMYFCASSARRENTFGSGTRLTVV.

This sequence joins TRBV19 and TRBJ2-3; possibly TRBD2 for D (5 bases). There are 12 residues in the CDR3. Germline V gene data show CDR1 as LNHDA and CDR2 as SQIVND (reference sequence). The CDR3: CASRGGTDTQYF. The CDR3 DNA reads TGTGCGTCTCGGGGAGGCACAGATACGCAGTATTTT.

Points on this clone: A junction end diverges from the germline sequence, so it may reflect a read error. The chain links TRBV5-1 to TRBJ2-3; no clear D gene. The CDR3 sequence is 13 residues long. The germline V gene has CDR1 SGHRS and CDR2 YFSETQ. The CDR3 sequence: CASSLGGTDTQYF. For the CDR3, the DNA is TGCGCCAGTAGCTTGGGTGGTACAGATACGCAGTATTTT.

The chain joins TRBV7-9 to TRBJ1-1; tentatively, D is TRBD1 (6 bases). Trimming pared 0 bases from V and 0 bases from J, leaving 8 bases between. The CDR3 extends over 15 amino acids. Germline loops: CDR1 SEHNR, CDR2 FQNEAQ (reference sequence). The CDR3 here is CASSLAGQLNTEAFF. In DNA, the CDR3 is TGTGCCAGCAGCTTAGCGGGACAATTGAACACTGAAGCTTTCTTT.

The rearrangement links TRBV5-1 to TRBJ1-2; tentatively, D is TRBD1 (5 bases). This CDR3 comprises 17 residues. Trimming left V 0 bases short and J 0 bases short, with 15 bases between. From germline, CDR1 is SGHRS and CDR2 YFSETQ. CDR3 sequence reads: CASSLGQSDFSNYGYTF. As DNA, the CDR3 is TGCGCCAGCAGCTTGGGACAGAGCGATTTTTCTAACTATGGCTACACCTTC.

This clone was seen a handful of times. V is TRBV19 and J is TRBJ2-7; 7 positions agree with TRBD2. Germline CDR1 reads LNHDA; CDR2 reads SQIVND (reference sequence). Trimming at V came to 6 bases and at J to 10 bases, leaving 12 bases not matched to a gene. The CDR3 covers 13 residues. The CDR3 spells CASSLTQGLDQYF. In nucleotides, the CDR3 is TGTGCCAGTAGCTTGACACAAGGACTAGACCAGTACTTC.

The V gene is TRBV19, the J gene TRBJ1-1; 9 bases are shared with TRBD1. Germline-derived CDR1 and CDR2 are LNHDA and SQIVND (reference sequence). The CDR3 sequence is 15 residues long. Trimming removed 2 bases from V and 1 base from J; junction bases left unmatched: 2. CDR3 in amino acids: CASSIRGQGNTEAFF. The CDR3 region has the DNA TGTGCCAGTAGTATACGGGGACAGGGGAACACTGAAGCTTTCTTT. The entire variable domain, with the rest obtained from reference TRBV19 and TRBJ1-1, is as follows: DGGITQSPKYLFRKEGQNVTLSCEQNLNHDAMYWYRQDPGQGLRLIYYSQIVNDFQKGDIAEGYSVSREKKESFPLTVTSAQKNPTAFYLCASSIRGQGNTEAFFGQGTRLTVV.

V usage is TRBV6-1 and J usage is TRBJ1-2; D uncertain. The V gene's germline CDR1 is MNHNS and CDR2 SASEGT. The CDR3 runs to 13 residues. The V gene lost 6 bases and the J gene lost 8 bases, with 16 bases spanning the gap. CDR3 sequence reads: CASRIPSRLGYTF. CDR3 in DNA: TGTGCCAGCAGGATCCCATCCAGATTAGGCTACACCTTC.

The rearrangement uses TRBV7-9 and TRBJ2-7, with D perhaps given as TRBD1 or TRBD2 (5 bases each). CDR1 and CDR2 (germline): SEHNR, FQNEAQ (reference sequence). V lost 4 bases to trimming and J lost 6 bases, with 13 bases between them. The CDR3 length is 13 residues. The CDR3 DNA reads as TGTGCCAGCAGCTCGGGACCCCTCGGCGAGCAGTACTTC. This encodes CASSSGPLGEQYF.

The chain is built from TRBV28 and TRBJ2-7; TRBD1 matches 10 bases. Losses at the gene ends were 8 bases for V and 2 bases for J; bases not matched to a gene: 3. CDR3 length equals 13 residues. Germline V gives CDR1 MDHEN, CDR2 SYDVKM. The CDR3 DNA reads TGTGCCAGCCGACAGGGGGCAACCTACGAGCAGTACTTC. As protein: CASRQGATYEQYF.

The V gene is TRBV27, the J gene TRBJ1-4; TRBD1 aligns across 8 bases. This CDR3 is 15 amino acids long. The trim removed 5 bases at V and 5 bases at J, leaving 7 bases unmatched. The germline gives CDR1 MNHEY, CDR2 SMNVEV (reference sequence). CDR3 sequence (DNA): TGTGCCAGCAGTAGCGGACAGGGAGGGAATGAAAAACTGTTTTTT. It encodes CASSSGQGGNEKLFF.

J is TRBJ2-1 and V is TRBV5-6; no firm D call. The CDR3 has 14 amino acids. Trimming removed 5 bases from V and 5 bases from J, with 14 bases in between. From germline, CDR1 is SGHDT and CDR2 YYEEEE. The CDR3: CASSWPDLNNEQFF. CDR3 DNA: TGTGCCAGCAGTTGGCCGGATCTTAACAATGAGCAGTTCTTC.

This clone was counted a single time. The chain links TRBV28 to TRBJ2-3, with TRBD2 matching 11 bases. Trimming removed 5 bases from V and 6 bases from J; junction bases left unmatched: 7. The CDR3 covers 15 residues. Germline-derived CDR1 and CDR2 are MDHEN and SYDVKM. The CDR3 loop reads CASSLGTSGDDTQYF. The CDR3 nucleotides are TGTGCCAGCAGTCTGGGGACTAGCGGAGACGATACGCAGTATTTT.